The subject of this entry is one T cell receptor beta chain. V was cut by 6 bases and J by 10 bases, with 21 bases left in between. CDR3 length equals 13 residues. The germline gives CDR1 SQVTM, CDR2 ANQGSEA. These data originate in a study of blood T cell repertoires in COVID-19. Profiling relied on immunoSEQ multiplex PCR, and the TCRdb table lists in-frame clones only, not all of them. Counted here are roughly 160,000 clones, about 83% occurring once; the ten biggest clones make up roughly 19%. The TCR comes from a woman in her seventies who had recovered from COVID-19. Source material: peripheral blood. The chain is built from TRBV29-1 and TRBJ1-1; the D gene is possibly TRBD1 (5 bases). CDR3 sequence (DNA): TGCAGCGTCCCTCAAGGGCAGGGAGGAGGAGCTTTCTTT. This encodes CSVPQGQGGGAFF.